This T cell receptor (beta chain) stems from a study of CD8 T cells in ankylosing spondylitis. TCRdb re-called the 5' RACE reads with MiXCR, one entry per CDR3 protein. The profile shows some 350,000 distinct CDR3 sequences, 14% to 15% of them singletons. The sample holds a few counts of this clonotype. V shed 7 bases and J 5 bases; nucleotides not matched to a gene: 12. The length of the CDR3 is 15 residues. This receptor was identified in a male donor with ankylosing spondylitis or in good health (not recorded which). J is TRBJ1-1 and V is TRBV12-3 or TRBV12-4; 8 bases match TRBD1. Material for sequencing was blood, either unsorted or a sorted T cell fraction (not recorded which). This chain's CDR3 is CASIMTGVSGTEAFF. In nucleotides, the CDR3 is TGTGCCAGCATTATGACAGGGGTCTCGGGGACTGAAGCTTTCTTT.